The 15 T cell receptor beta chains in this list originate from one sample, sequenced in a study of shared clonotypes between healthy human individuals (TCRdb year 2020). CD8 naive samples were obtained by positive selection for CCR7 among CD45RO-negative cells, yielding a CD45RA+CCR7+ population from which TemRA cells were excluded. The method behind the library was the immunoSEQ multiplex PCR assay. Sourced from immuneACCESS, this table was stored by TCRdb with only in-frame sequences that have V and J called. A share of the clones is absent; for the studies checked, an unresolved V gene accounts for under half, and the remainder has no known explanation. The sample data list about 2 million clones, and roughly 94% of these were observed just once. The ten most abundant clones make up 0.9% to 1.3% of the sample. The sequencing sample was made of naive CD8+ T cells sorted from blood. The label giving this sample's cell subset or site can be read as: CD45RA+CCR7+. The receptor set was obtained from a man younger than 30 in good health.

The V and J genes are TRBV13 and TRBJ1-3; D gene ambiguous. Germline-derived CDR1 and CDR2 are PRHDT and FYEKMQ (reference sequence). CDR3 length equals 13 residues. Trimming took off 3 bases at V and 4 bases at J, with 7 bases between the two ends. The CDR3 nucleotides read TGTGCCAGCAGCTTCTCCGAGGGAAACACCATATATTTT. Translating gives CASSFSEGNTIYF.

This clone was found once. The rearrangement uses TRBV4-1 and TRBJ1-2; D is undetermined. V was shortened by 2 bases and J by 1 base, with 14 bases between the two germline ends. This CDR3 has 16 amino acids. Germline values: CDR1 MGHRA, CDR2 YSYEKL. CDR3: CASSQRGTGDNYGYTF. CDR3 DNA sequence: TGCGCCAGCAGCCAACGAGGAACCGGGGATAACTATGGCTACACCTTC.

The CDR3 sequence: CASSYLEGGTEAFF. CDR3 DNA: TGTGCCAGCAGTTACTTAGAGGGTGGCACTGAAGCTTTCTTT. The V gene is TRBV6-5, the J gene TRBJ1-1; the D is unclear. CDR1 is MNHEY and CDR2 is SVGAGI in the germline V gene. V lost 1 base to trimming and J lost 4 bases, with 10 bases between them. CDR3 size: 14 residues.

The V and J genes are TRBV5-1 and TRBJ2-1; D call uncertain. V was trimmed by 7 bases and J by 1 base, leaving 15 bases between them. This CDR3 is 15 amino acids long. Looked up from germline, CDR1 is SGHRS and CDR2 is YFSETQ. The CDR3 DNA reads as TGCGCCAGCGCCTTCAGTGGTCCATCCTACAATGAGCAGTTCTTC. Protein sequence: CASAFSGPSYNEQFF.

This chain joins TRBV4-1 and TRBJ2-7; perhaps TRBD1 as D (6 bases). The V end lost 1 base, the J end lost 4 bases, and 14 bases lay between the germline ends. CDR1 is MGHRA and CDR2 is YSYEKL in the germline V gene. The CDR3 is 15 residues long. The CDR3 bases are TGCGCCAGCAGCCAAGTCGCGGCAGGGGAGTACGAGCAGTACTTC. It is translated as CASSQVAAGEYEQYF.

The CDR3 protein is CASSLGVSREDSRDNEQFF. The DNA for the CDR3 is TGTGCCAGCAGCTTAGGGGTGAGCAGGGAAGATAGCCGGGACAATGAGCAGTTCTTC. The rearrangement links TRBV7-2 to TRBJ2-1, with a possible D match to TRBD1 (5 bases). The CDR3 loop spans 19 amino acids. The germline V and J ends were trimmed by 1 base and 5 bases, with 24 bases remaining between them. Germline lookup yields CDR1 SGHTA and CDR2 FQGNSA.

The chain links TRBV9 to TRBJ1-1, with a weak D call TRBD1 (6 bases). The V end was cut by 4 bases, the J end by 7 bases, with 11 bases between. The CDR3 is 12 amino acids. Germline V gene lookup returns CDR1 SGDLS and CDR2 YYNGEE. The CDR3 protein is CASSPVDSEAFF. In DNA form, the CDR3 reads TGTGCCAGCAGCCCCGTGGACAGTGAAGCTTTCTTT. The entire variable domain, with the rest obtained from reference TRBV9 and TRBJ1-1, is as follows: DSGVTQTPKHLITATGQRVTLRCSPRSGDLSVYWYQQSLDQGLQFLIQYYNGEERAKGNILERFSAQQFPDLHSELNLSSLELGDSALYFCASSPVDSEAFFGQGTRLTVV.

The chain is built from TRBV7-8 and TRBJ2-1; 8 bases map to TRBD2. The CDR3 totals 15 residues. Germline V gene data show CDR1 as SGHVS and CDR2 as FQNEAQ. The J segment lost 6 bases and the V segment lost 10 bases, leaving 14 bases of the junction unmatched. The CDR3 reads CATYGPTSDSNEQFF. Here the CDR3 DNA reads TGTGCCACCTATGGGCCGACTAGCGATTCCAATGAGCAGTTCTTC.

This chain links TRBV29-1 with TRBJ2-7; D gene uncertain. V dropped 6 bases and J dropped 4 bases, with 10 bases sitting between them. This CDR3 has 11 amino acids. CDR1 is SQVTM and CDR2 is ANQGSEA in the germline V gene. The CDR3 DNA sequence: TGCAGCGTCCTAGAAGGGTACGAGCAGTACTTC. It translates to CSVLEGYEQYF.

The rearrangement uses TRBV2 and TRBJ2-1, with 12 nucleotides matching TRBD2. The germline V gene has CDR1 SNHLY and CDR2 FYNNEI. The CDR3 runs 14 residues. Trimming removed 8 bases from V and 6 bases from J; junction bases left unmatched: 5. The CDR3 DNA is TGTGCCAGCCTAGGACTAGCGGGGCTCAATGAGCAGTTCTTC. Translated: CASLGLAGLNEQFF.

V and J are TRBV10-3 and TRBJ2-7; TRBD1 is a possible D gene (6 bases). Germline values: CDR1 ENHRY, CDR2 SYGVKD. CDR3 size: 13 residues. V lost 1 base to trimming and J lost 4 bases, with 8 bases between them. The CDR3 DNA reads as TGTGCCATCAGTGAGTTCAGGGGTTACGAGCAGTACTTC. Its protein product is CAISEFRGYEQYF.

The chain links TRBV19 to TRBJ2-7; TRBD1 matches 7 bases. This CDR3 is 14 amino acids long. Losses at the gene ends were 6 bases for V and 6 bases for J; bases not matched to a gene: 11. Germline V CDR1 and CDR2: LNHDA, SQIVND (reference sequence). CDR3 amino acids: CASSRQGVEAEQYF. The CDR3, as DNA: TGTGCCAGTAGCCGACAGGGAGTGGAGGCCGAGCAGTACTTC. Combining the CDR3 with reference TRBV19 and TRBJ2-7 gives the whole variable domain DGGITQSPKYLFRKEGQNVTLSCEQNLNHDAMYWYRQDPGQGLRLIYYSQIVNDFQKGDIAEGYSVSREKKESFPLTVTSAQKNPTAFYLCASSRQGVEAEQYFGPGTRLTVT.

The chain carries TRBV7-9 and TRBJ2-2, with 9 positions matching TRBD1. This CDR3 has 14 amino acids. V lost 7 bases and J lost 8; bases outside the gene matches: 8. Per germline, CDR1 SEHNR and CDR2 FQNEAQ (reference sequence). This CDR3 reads CASTDGQGTGELFF. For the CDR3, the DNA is TGTGCCAGCACCGACGGACAGGGGACGGGGGAGCTGTTTTTT.

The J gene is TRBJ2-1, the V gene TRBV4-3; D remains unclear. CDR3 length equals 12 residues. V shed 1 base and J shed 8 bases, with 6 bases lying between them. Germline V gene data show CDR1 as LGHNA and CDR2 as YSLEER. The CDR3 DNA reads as TGCGCCAGCAGCCAAGCGTCCCATGAGCAGTTCTTC. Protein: CASSQASHEQFF.

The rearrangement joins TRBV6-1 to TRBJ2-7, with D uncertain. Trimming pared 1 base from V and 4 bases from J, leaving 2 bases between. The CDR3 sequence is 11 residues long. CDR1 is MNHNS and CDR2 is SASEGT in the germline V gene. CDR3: CASSEEYEQYF. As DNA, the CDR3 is TGTGCCAGCAGTGAAGAATACGAGCAGTACTTC.